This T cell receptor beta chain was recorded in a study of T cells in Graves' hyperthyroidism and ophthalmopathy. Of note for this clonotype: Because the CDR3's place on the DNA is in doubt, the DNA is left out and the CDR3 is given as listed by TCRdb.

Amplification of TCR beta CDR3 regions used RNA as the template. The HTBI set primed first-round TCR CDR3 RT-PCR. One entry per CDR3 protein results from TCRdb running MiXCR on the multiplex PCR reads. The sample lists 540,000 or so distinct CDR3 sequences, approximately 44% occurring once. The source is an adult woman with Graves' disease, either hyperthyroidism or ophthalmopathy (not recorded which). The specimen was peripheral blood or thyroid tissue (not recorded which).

The CDR3 sequence is CACSARDLGTGDTGELFF. This chain links TRBV25-1 with TRBJ2-2; the table names TRBD1, a call not compared with the DNA. Germline CDR1 and CDR2: MGHDK and SYGVNS. The CDR3 is 18 residues long, counting both termini.